This T cell receptor beta chain emerged from a study of metastatic and nonmetastatic thyroid tumors. MiXCR reprocessed the PCR reads for TCRdb. The table lists around 30,000 clones, 10% to 15% of them singletons. Per the germline V gene, CDR1 is SGHTA and CDR2 is FQGTGA. V was shortened by 4 bases and J by 4 bases, with 11 bases between the two germline ends. This CDR3 comprises 14 residues. All patients were treatment-naive before thyroid surgery. This clone was recorded many times. The TCR sequence derives from a female donor with papillary thyroid cancer or a benign thyroid nodule (not recorded which). Some clones in this sample may be carry-over from other donors' samples. The chain links TRBV7-3 to TRBJ2-1; D unclear. Sequencing was carried out using blood. The CDR3 coding sequence is TGTGCCAGCAGCTCCGGGTCCACTTACAATGAGCAGTTCTTC. This encodes CASSSGSTYNEQFF.